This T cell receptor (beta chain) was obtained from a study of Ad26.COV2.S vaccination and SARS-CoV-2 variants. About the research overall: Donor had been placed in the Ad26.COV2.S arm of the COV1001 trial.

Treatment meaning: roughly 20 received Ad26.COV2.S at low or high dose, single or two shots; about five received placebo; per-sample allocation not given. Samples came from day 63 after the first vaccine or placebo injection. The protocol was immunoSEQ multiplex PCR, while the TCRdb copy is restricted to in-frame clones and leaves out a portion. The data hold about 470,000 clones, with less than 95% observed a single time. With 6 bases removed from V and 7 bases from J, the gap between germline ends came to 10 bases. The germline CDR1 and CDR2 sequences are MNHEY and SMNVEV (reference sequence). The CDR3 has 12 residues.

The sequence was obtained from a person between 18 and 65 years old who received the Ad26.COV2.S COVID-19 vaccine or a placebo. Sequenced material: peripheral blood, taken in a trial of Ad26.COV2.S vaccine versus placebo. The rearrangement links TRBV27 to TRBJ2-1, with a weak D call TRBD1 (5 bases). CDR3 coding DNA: TGTGCCAGCAGCGTAGGGGTAAATGAGCAGTTCTTC. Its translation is CASSVGVNEQFF.